Listed here are 27 T cell receptor beta chains from one sample, sequenced in a study of T cells after yellow fever vaccination. TCRdb recomputed calls from the 5' RACE reads with MiXCR, one row per CDR3 protein. The data contain hundreds of thousands of distinct CDR3 sequences, approximately 13% of them seen just once; the ten biggest clones take up around an eighth. Sequencing was performed on PBMCs, taken on the day of the yellow fever booster vaccination. The receptors here all came from a man younger than 40 who received the YFV17D yellow fever vaccine.

As to this clonotype: Relative to the germline gene, one junction end is altered; a read error may explain this. The chain is built from TRBV5-1 and TRBJ2-5; no clear D. CDR3 length: 14 residues. Germline lookup yields CDR1 SGHRS and CDR2 YFSETQ. CDR3 in DNA: TGCGCCAGCAGCTTTCGAATCGGGCAAGAGAGCCAGTACTTC. Translated, it gives CASSFRIGQESQYF.

The chain employs TRBV7-8 and TRBJ1-1, with D possibly matching TRBD1 (5 bases). CDR1 SGHVS and CDR2 FQNEAQ come from the germline V gene. The CDR3 covers 16 residues. V lost 5 bases and J 3 bases, leaving 19 bases between the germline ends. CDR3 loop: CASSHPGGAGDTEAFF. The CDR3 DNA follows: TGTGCCAGCAGCCACCCGGGTGGGGCCGGGGACACTGAAGCTTTCTTT.

This clonotype showed up many times. The V and J genes are TRBV10-1 and TRBJ2-7; D perhaps matches TRBD2 (6 bases). This CDR3 is built from 14 residues. Germline V gene lookup returns CDR1 WNHNN and CDR2 SYGVQD (reference sequence). The ends were cut back, 3 bases at V and 3 bases at J, with 12 bases in the middle. CDR3 coding DNA: TGCGCCAGCAGTGAAGGAGGGCCCGACTACGAGCAGTACTTC. Protein: CASSEGGPDYEQYF.

This clonotype was detected only once. V gene TRBV28 combines with J gene TRBJ2-3; D is undetermined. CDR1 MDHEN and CDR2 SYDVKM come from the germline V gene. The CDR3 totals 11 residues. V was trimmed by 8 bases and J by 8 bases, leaving 11 bases between them. Written as DNA, the CDR3 is TGTGCCAGCCTCAGGAAGCTTACGCAGTATTTT. It encodes CASLRKLTQYF.

This clonotype was detected a few times. The rearrangement links TRBV5-1 to TRBJ1-4; no clear D gene. The CDR3 is made up of 14 amino acids. CDR1 SGHRS and CDR2 YFSETQ come from the germline V gene. V was pared by 0 bases and J by 8 bases, with 11 bases between. CDR3 protein: CASSLEGRHEKLFF. The CDR3 region has the DNA TGCGCCAGCAGCTTGGAGGGTCGGCACGAAAAACTGTTTTTT.

V is TRBV30 and J is TRBJ1-1; D uncertain. V was trimmed by 6 bases and J by 0 bases, leaving 8 bases between them. Germline values: CDR1 GTSNPN, CDR2 SVGIG (reference sequence). The CDR3 length is 12 residues. CDR3 protein: CACSRVNTEAFF. Here the CDR3 DNA reads TGTGCCTGTTCTCGAGTGAACACTGAAGCTTTCTTT.

This clonotype was detected ten times or more. The chain is built from TRBV27 and TRBJ2-1; the D is unclear. The CDR3 runs 15 residues. The V gene lost 3 bases and the J gene lost 0 bases, with 9 bases spanning the gap. CDR1 is MNHEY, CDR2 SMNVEV, per germline (reference sequence). CDR3 residues: CASSLGYSSYNEQFF. The CDR3 DNA follows: TGTGCCAGCAGTTTGGGGTACAGCTCCTACAATGAGCAGTTCTTC.

J is TRBJ2-1 and V is TRBV3-1; D remains unclear. Germline values: CDR1 LGHDT, CDR2 YNNKEL (reference sequence). V lost 4 bases and J lost 3, with 13 bases in between. There are 15 residues in the CDR3. CDR3 in DNA: TGTGCCAGCAGCCCATTGAGTGGCGACTACAATGAGCAGTTCTTC. Protein: CASSPLSGDYNEQFF.

There are a few counts of this clonotype. V gene TRBV20-1 combines with J gene TRBJ2-7; 10 positions agree with TRBD2. The CDR3 has 17 amino acids. Germline V lookup: CDR1 DFQATT, CDR2 SNEGSKA (reference sequence). Losses at the gene ends were 1 base for V and 5 bases for J; bases not matched to a gene: 14. CDR3 amino acids: CSARGDGAGGPGNEQYF. In DNA form, the CDR3 reads TGCAGTGCTAGAGGGGACGGAGCGGGAGGGCCCGGGAACGAGCAGTACTTC.

As DNA, the CDR3 is TGTGCCAGCAGCGTAGGGGGGTACAACACCGGGGAGCTGTTTTTT. This gives the protein CASSVGGYNTGELFF. V usage is TRBV9 and J usage is TRBJ2-2; D possibly uses TRBD1 or TRBD2 (5 bases each). Germline V lookup: CDR1 SGDLS, CDR2 YYNGEE. V gave up 0 bases and J gave up 2 bases, with 8 bases separating them. CDR3 length: 15 residues.

This clonotype was observed a few times. The chain employs TRBV4-3 and TRBJ2-5; D may be TRBD2 (6 bases). This CDR3 is 14 amino acids long. Trimming stripped 1 base from V and 2 bases from J, with 8 bases between. CDR1 is LGHNA and CDR2 is YSLEER in the germline V gene. In DNA, the CDR3 is TGCGCCAGCAGCCAAGGGCGGGGACAAGAGACCCAGTACTTC. It codes for CASSQGRGQETQYF.

The CDR3 loop is CAPAGAEQYF. Here the CDR3 DNA reads TGTGCCCCTGCGGGGGCCGAGCAGTACTTC. The chain joins TRBV21-1 to TRBJ2-7; the table's TRBD1 call for D was not verified on the DNA. TRBV21-1 is shown as a pseudogene. The length of the CDR3 is 10 residues.

This clonotype has only a few counts. Given a much more abundant clone one base away, this may be a read error. The V call is TRBV28, the J call TRBJ2-5; D ambiguous. This CDR3 has 11 amino acids. V dropped 6 bases and J dropped 2 bases, with 4 bases sitting between them. CDR1 and CDR2 from the germline V gene are MDHEN and SYDVKM. CDR3 amino acids: CASRIQETQYF. The DNA for the CDR3 is TGTGCCAGCAGAATTCAAGAGACCCAGTACTTC.

V and J are TRBV7-9 and TRBJ2-7; D call uncertain. CDR3 length: 11 amino acids. V lost 4 bases and J 6 bases, leaving 7 bases between the germline ends. Germline V gene lookup returns CDR1 SEHNR and CDR2 FQNEAQ (reference sequence). The CDR3 DNA reads TGTGCCAGCAGCTCTCCCCTCGAGCAGTACTTC. Protein sequence: CASSSPLEQYF.

The gene calls are TRBV25-1 and TRBJ2-7, with 9 nucleotides matching TRBD1. This CDR3 comprises 16 residues. Germline values: CDR1 MGHDK, CDR2 SYGVNS. V trimming: 3 bases; J trimming: 2 bases; junction bases outside the gene matches: 8. The CDR3 DNA follows: TGTGCCAGCAGTGATAGGATGGGACAGGGAACCTACGAGCAGTACTTC. Its protein is CASSDRMGQGTYEQYF.

This clonotype came up many times. The chain combines TRBV11-1 with TRBJ2-5; unclear D gene. This CDR3 region has 10 residues. The germline V gene encodes CDR1 SGHAT and CDR2 FQDESV (reference sequence). CDR3 nucleotide sequence: TGTGTCCACGGGCTGAAGACCCAGTACTTC. Its protein product is CVHGLKTQYF.

This sequence joins TRBV18 and TRBJ1-4; unclear D gene. The V end was cut by 2 bases, the J end by 0 bases, with 16 bases between. In germline, CDR1 is KGHSH, CDR2 LQKENI. This CDR3 contains 18 residues. This CDR3 is CASSPGFYASATNEKLFF. The CDR3 region has the DNA TGTGCCAGCTCACCAGGGTTCTATGCGAGTGCAACTAATGAAAAACTGTTTTTT.

This clonotype was observed a few times. This chain joins TRBV20-1 and TRBJ1-2; D remains unclear. CDR3 length: 18 amino acids. The V gene's germline CDR1 is DFQATT and CDR2 SNEGSKA (reference sequence). V dropped 3 bases and J dropped 0 bases, with 23 bases sitting between them. This CDR3 is CSARPPRGGRGANYGYTF. CDR3 nucleotide sequence: TGCAGTGCTAGGCCTCCCCGGGGAGGGCGAGGAGCTAACTATGGCTACACCTTC.

On this clonotype: Germline and junction disagree at one end, which may indicate a read error. The chain couples TRBV3-1 to TRBJ2-2; weak D call: TRBD2 (5 bases). This CDR3 region has 13 residues. Germline CDR1 is LGHDT and CDR2 is YNNKEL (reference sequence). The CDR3 spells CASTQQRSLELFF. The CDR3 DNA is TGTGCCAGCACCCAACAGCGGAGCCTGGAGCTGTTTTTT.

Only a few counts were recorded for this clonotype. J is TRBJ1-1 and V is TRBV11-2; no reliable D call. The germline V gene has CDR1 SGHAT and CDR2 FQNNGV. There are 12 residues in the CDR3. The V end lost 1 base, the J end lost 8 bases, and 8 bases lay between the germline ends. CDR3 nucleotide sequence: TGTGCCAGCAGCTTAGGAAAAGTAGAAGCTTTCTTT. Its protein product is CASSLGKVEAFF.

A few counts support this clonotype. The chain couples TRBV12-3 or TRBV12-4 to TRBJ2-7; either TRBD1 or TRBD2 may fit D (5 bases each). V was clipped by 5 bases and J by 3 bases, with 14 bases between them. The CDR3 extends over 14 amino acids. CDR3 DNA sequence: TGTGCCAGCAGTGTCAGGGACCTCCACTACGAGCAGTACTTC. It yields the protein CASSVRDLHYEQYF.

This clonotype showed up just a few times. This chain connects TRBV5-6 to TRBJ2-1; TRBD1 aligns across 8 bases. This CDR3 comprises 16 residues. Germline V gene data show CDR1 as SGHDT and CDR2 as YYEEEE. V lost 2 bases and J lost 4; bases outside the gene matches: 8. The CDR3 coding sequence is TGTGCCAGCAGCTTCCCAGCAGGGGGCGTATACAATGAGCAGTTCTTC. Protein: CASSFPAGGVYNEQFF.

This clonotype has just a few counts. The rearrangement links TRBV5-1 to TRBJ2-4; 9 positions agree with TRBD2. In germline, CDR1 is SGHRS, CDR2 YFSETQ. With 0 bases clipped from V and 3 bases from J, the junction kept 10 bases outside the gene matches. The CDR3 runs 18 residues. The CDR3 loop is CASSLASGGRAVKNIQYF. In nucleotides, the CDR3 is TGCGCCAGCAGCTTGGCCTCGGGCGGGAGGGCCGTCAAAAACATTCAGTACTTC.

The CDR3 sequence is CSARGAGSRANVLTF. The CDR3 bases are TGCAGTGCTAGAGGCGCGGGTTCTCGAGCCAACGTCCTGACTTTC. The chain carries TRBV20-1 and TRBJ2-6; perhaps TRBD2 as D (5 bases). V shed 1 base and J shed 7 bases, with 14 bases lying between them. The CDR3 has 15 amino acids. The V gene's germline CDR1 is DFQATT and CDR2 SNEGSKA (reference sequence).

V gene TRBV25-1 combines with J gene TRBJ2-7; no clear D gene. The CDR3 spans 14 residues. Deletions cut 8 bases from V and 0 bases from J, with 14 bases between. Germline V gene data show CDR1 as MGHDK and CDR2 as SYGVNS. In DNA form, the CDR3 reads TGTGCCAGCTCCCTGGGGTGGAACTCCTACGAGCAGTACTTC. This translates into CASSLGWNSYEQYF.

A single count supports this clonotype. Here the CDR3 reads CASSLLVAGTYNEQFF. For the CDR3, the DNA is TGTGCCAGCAGTTTATTGGTAGCGGGAACCTACAATGAGCAGTTCTTC. The V call is TRBV28, the J call TRBJ2-1, with 8 bases matching TRBD2. Trimming removed 1 base from V and 2 bases from J; junction bases left unmatched: 4. The germline gives CDR1 MDHEN, CDR2 SYDVKM. This CDR3 spans 16 amino acids.

This chain joins TRBV7-9 and TRBJ1-1, with 8 positions matching TRBD1. Germline V CDR1 and CDR2: SEHNR, FQNEAQ (reference sequence). CDR3 length: 15 residues. V trimming: 5 bases; J trimming: 1 base; junction bases outside the gene matches: 6. The CDR3 region is CASSRRTGSNTEAFF. In DNA, the CDR3 is TGTGCCAGCAGCCGGCGGACAGGGTCGAACACTGAAGCTTTCTTT.